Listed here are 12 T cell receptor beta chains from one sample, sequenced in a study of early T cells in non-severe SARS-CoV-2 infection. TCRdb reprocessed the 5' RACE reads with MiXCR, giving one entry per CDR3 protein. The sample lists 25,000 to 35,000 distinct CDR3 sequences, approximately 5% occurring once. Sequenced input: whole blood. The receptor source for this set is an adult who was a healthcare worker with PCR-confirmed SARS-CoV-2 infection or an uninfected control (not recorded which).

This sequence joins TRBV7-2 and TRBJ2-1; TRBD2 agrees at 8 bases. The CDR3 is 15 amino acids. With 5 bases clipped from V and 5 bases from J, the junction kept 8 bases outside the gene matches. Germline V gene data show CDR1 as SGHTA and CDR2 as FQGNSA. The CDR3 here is CASSPRPLADNEQFF. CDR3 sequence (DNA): TGTGCCAGCAGCCCCCGGCCACTAGCGGACAATGAGCAGTTCTTC.

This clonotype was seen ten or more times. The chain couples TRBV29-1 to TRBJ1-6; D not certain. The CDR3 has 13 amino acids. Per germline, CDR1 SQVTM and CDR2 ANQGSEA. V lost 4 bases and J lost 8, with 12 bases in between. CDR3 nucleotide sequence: TGCAGCGTTGGTGAGGGTTTTGATTCACCCCTCCACTTT. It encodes CSVGEGFDSPLHF.

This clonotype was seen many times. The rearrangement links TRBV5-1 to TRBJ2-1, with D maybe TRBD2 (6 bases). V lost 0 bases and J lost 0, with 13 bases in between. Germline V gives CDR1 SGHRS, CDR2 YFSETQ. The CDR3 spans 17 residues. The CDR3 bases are TGCGCCAGCAGCTTGGGACCCGGAGGGGCCTCCTACAATGAGCAGTTCTTC. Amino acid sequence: CASSLGPGGASYNEQFF.

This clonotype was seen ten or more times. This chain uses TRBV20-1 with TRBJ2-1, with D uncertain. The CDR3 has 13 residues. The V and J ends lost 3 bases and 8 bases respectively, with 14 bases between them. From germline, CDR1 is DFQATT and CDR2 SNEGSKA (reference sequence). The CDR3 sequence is CSASPYTLDEQFF. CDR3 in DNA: TGCAGTGCTAGCCCCTATACCCTGGATGAGCAGTTCTTC.

In DNA, the CDR3 is TGTGCCAGCGCAATTTGGAATTACGAGCAGTACTTC. Its protein is CASAIWNYEQYF. The V call is TRBV5-4, the J call TRBJ2-7; D is uncertain. The germline CDR1 and CDR2 sequences are SGHNT and YYREEE (reference sequence). CDR3 length equals 12 residues. V was pared by 7 bases and J by 4 bases, with 12 bases between. The full variable domain, in which reference TRBV5-4 and TRBJ2-7 provide the parts outside the CDR3, is ETGVTQSPTHLIKTRGQQVTLRCSSQSGHNTVSWYQQALGQGPQFIFQYYREEENGRGNFPPRFSGLQFPNYSSELNVNALELDDSALYLCASAIWNYEQYFGPGTRLTVT.

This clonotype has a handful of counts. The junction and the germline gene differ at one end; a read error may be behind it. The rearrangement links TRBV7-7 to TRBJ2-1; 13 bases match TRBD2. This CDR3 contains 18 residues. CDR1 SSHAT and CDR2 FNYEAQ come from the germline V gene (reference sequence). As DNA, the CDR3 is TGTGCTAGCAGCTTACGGCTGGCCGGGACTAGCGGGAACAATGAGCAGTTCTTC. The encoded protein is CASSLRLAGTSGNNEQFF.

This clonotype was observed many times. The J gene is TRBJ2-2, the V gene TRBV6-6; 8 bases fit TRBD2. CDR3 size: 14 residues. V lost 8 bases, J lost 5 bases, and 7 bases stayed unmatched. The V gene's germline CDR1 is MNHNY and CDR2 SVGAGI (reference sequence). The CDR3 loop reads CASLGGAETGELFF. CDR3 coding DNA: TGTGCCAGCCTCGGGGGGGCGGAGACCGGGGAGCTGTTTTTT.

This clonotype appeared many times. DNA of the CDR3: TGTGCCAGCAGCTTCGGGAGCGGGGGTGAAGAGACCCAGTACTTC. Protein sequence: CASSFGSGGEETQYF. The chain uses TRBV11-3 and TRBJ2-5; 8 bases match TRBD2. The germline gives CDR1 SGHNT, CDR2 YENEEA. Unmatched junction bases numbered 6, after V lost 3 bases and J lost 3 bases. This CDR3 region has 15 residues.

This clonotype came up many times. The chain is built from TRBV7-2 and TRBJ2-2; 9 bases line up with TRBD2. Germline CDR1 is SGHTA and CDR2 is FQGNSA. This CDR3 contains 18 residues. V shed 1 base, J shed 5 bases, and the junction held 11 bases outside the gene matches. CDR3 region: CASSLVPVAGVNTGELFF. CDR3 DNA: TGTGCCAGCAGCTTAGTACCTGTAGCGGGAGTGAATACCGGGGAGCTGTTTTTT.

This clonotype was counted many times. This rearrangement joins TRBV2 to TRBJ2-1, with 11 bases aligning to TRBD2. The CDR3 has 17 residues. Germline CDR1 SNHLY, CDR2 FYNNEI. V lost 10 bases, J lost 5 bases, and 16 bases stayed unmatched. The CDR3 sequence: CATSVGLAGEGDNEQFF. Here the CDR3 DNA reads TGTGCCACCTCGGTAGGACTAGCGGGCGAGGGGGACAATGAGCAGTTCTTC.

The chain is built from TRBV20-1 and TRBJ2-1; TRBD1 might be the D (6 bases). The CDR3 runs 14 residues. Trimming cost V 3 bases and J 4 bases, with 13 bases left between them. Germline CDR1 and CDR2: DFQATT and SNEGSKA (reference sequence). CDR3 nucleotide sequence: TGCAGTGCTAGGCATGAAGGGGGATACAATGAGCAGTTCTTC. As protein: CSARHEGGYNEQFF.

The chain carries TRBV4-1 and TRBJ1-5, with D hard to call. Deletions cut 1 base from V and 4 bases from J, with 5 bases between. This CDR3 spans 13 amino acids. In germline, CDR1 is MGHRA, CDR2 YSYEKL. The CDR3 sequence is CASSQVQNQPQHF. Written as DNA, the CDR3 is TGCGCCAGCAGCCAAGTTCAGAATCAGCCCCAGCATTTT.